The rows below give T cell receptor beta chains drawn from one sample of a study of control samples from healthy donors and cancer patients. The data were produced by immunoSEQ multiplex PCR, yet TCRdb's version contains in-frame clones alone and is incomplete. The sample comprises about 50,000 clones, roughly 90% of which are singletons, and about 39% rests with the top ten. The material sequenced was PBMCs. The receptor set was obtained from a man in his fifties with head and neck cancer. Both conserved end residues are part of each CDR3. Fields, in order: clone size, V gene, D gene, CDR3 length, J gene, CDR3 DNA, CDR3 protein. The D gene is left open where the match is weak. Size tells how often a clone was seen (once, few, many) or the class of an expanded clone, and some rows leave it out.

abundance: once
v_gene: TRBV20-1
d_gene: -
len: 14
j_gene: TRBJ2-7
CDR3nt: TGCAGTGCCAGTAGCGGTGGGGCGTCTTACGAGCAGTACTTC
CDR3aa: CSASSGGASYEQYF

abundance: once
v_gene: TRBV6-5
d_gene: -
len: 16
j_gene: TRBJ2-1
CDR3nt: TGTGCCAGCAGTTACTCCTGGAGGGTTAGGAACAATGAGCAGTTCTTC
CDR3aa: CASSYSWRVRNNEQFF

abundance: -
v_gene: TRBV5-4
d_gene: -
len: 14
j_gene: TRBJ2-7
CDR3nt: TGTGCCAGCAGCTTGGCGGTAGGATCCTACGAGCAGTACTTC
CDR3aa: CASSLAVGSYEQYF

abundance: -
v_gene: TRBV27
d_gene: -
len: 15
j_gene: TRBJ1-6
CDR3nt: TGTGCGGCCCGGGGAGACAGTACCTCTCATTCACCCCTCCACTTT
CDR3aa: CAARGDSTSHSPLHF

abundance: -
v_gene: TRBV2
d_gene: TRBD1
len: 12
j_gene: TRBJ1-2
CDR3nt: TGTGCCAGCAAAAGACAGGGTGACGGCTACACCTTC
CDR3aa: CASKRQGDGYTF

abundance: -
v_gene: TRBV6-2/TRBV6-3
d_gene: -
len: 15
j_gene: TRBJ1-5
CDR3nt: TGTGCCAGCAGCCTTTCTGGGGGAGGCAATCAGCCCCAGCATTTT
CDR3aa: CASSLSGGGNQPQHF

abundance: -
v_gene: TRBV29-1
d_gene: -
len: 12
j_gene: TRBJ1-2
CDR3nt: TGCAGCGTTAAGCAGGGAGGATATGGCTACACCTTC
CDR3aa: CSVKQGGYGYTF

abundance: -
v_gene: TRBV23-1
d_gene: -
len: 14
j_gene: TRBJ2-5
CDR3nt: TGCGCCAGCAGTCAATCGCAGACTCGGGGGACCCAGTACTTC
CDR3aa: CASSQSQTRGTQYF

abundance: -
v_gene: TRBV19
d_gene: TRBD2
len: 16
j_gene: TRBJ2-7
CDR3nt: TGTGCCAGTAGTAACGGACTAGCGGGAGTAGGATACGAGCAGTACTTC
CDR3aa: CASSNGLAGVGYEQYF

abundance: -
v_gene: TRBV4-3
d_gene: -
len: 14
j_gene: TRBJ2-5
CDR3nt: TGCGCCAGCAGCCAATTCCGAAACTCAGAGACCCAGTACTTC
CDR3aa: CASSQFRNSETQYF

abundance: -
v_gene: TRBV4-1
d_gene: -
len: 14
j_gene: TRBJ2-7
CDR3nt: TGCGCCAGCAGCCTGGACAGCTCTCCCTACGAGCAGTACTTC
CDR3aa: CASSLDSSPYEQYF

abundance: -
v_gene: TRBV5-5
d_gene: TRBD2
len: 15
j_gene: TRBJ2-2
CDR3nt: TGTGCCAGCGGAGGACTGGCGGGGGTAACCGGGGAGCTGTTTTTT
CDR3aa: CASGGLAGVTGELFF

abundance: -
v_gene: TRBV28
d_gene: TRBD2
len: 14
j_gene: TRBJ2-7
CDR3nt: TGTGCCAGCAGAGATTTGCGGGAGATTTACGAGCAGTACTTC
CDR3aa: CASRDLREIYEQYF

abundance: -
v_gene: TRBV10-1
d_gene: TRBD2
len: 15
j_gene: TRBJ2-2
CDR3nt: TGCGCCAGCAGTGTCGCGGGAGCAGAGACCGGGGAGCTGTTTTTT
CDR3aa: CASSVAGAETGELFF

abundance: -
v_gene: TRBV7-9
d_gene: -
len: 13
j_gene: TRBJ2-5
CDR3nt: TGTGCCAGCAGACCAGGCTACCAAGAGACCCAGTACTTC
CDR3aa: CASRPGYQETQYF

abundance: few
v_gene: TRBV5-5
d_gene: -
len: 15
j_gene: TRBJ2-7
CDR3nt: TGTGCCAGCAGCTTGGCGGCGGGACCCCTTTCCCGTTGGTACTTC
CDR3aa: CASSLAAGPLSRWYF

abundance: -
v_gene: TRBV19
d_gene: TRBD1
len: 15
j_gene: TRBJ2-1
CDR3nt: TGTGCCAGTAGTATCGGACAGGGGGCGCACAATGAGCAGTTCTTC
CDR3aa: CASSIGQGAHNEQFF

abundance: -
v_gene: TRBV4-1
d_gene: -
len: 13
j_gene: TRBJ1-1
CDR3nt: TGCGCCAGCAGCCAAGAACAGGGTACTGAAGCTTTCTTT
CDR3aa: CASSQEQGTEAFF

abundance: -
v_gene: TRBV25-1
d_gene: TRBD2
len: 14
j_gene: TRBJ2-1
CDR3nt: TGTGCCAGTACTCGGACTAGCGGCTACAATGAGCAGTTCTTC
CDR3aa: CASTRTSGYNEQFF

abundance: -
v_gene: TRBV25-1
d_gene: TRBD1
len: 14
j_gene: TRBJ2-2
CDR3nt: TGTGCCAGCCACCAAGGGGGCGAAGGCGGGGAGCTGTTTTTT
CDR3aa: CASHQGGEGGELFF

abundance: -
v_gene: TRBV3-1/TRBV3-2
d_gene: -
len: 18
j_gene: TRBJ2-7
CDR3nt: TGTGCCAGCAGCCAAGGGACCTGGGGCGACAACTTCTCCTACGAGCAGTACTTC
CDR3aa: CASSQGTWGDNFSYEQYF

abundance: few
v_gene: TRBV23-1
d_gene: TRBD1
len: 12
j_gene: TRBJ2-1
CDR3nt: TGCGCCAGCAGTCAACCCGGACAGGCACCGTTCTTC
CDR3aa: CASSQPGQAPFF

abundance: -
v_gene: TRBV7-2
d_gene: TRBD2
len: 15
j_gene: TRBJ2-5
CDR3nt: TGTGCCAGCAGCTTAGGACTAGCGAGCGCCGAGACCCAGTACTTC
CDR3aa: CASSLGLASAETQYF

abundance: -
v_gene: TRBV6-1
d_gene: TRBD2
len: 15
j_gene: TRBJ2-3
CDR3nt: TGTGCCAGCAGTGAAGCGCTAGCGGGGGCAGATACGCAGTATTTT
CDR3aa: CASSEALAGADTQYF

abundance: -
v_gene: TRBV5-1
d_gene: -
len: 16
j_gene: TRBJ1-6
CDR3nt: TGCGCCAGCAGCTTGGATTGGATTTCCTATAATTCACCCCTCCACTTT
CDR3aa: CASSLDWISYNSPLHF

abundance: -
v_gene: TRBV5-1
d_gene: -
len: 13
j_gene: TRBJ1-2
CDR3nt: TGCGCCAGCAGTAACCAGGGGAACTATGGCTACACCTTC
CDR3aa: CASSNQGNYGYTF

abundance: -
v_gene: TRBV6-1
d_gene: -
len: 14
j_gene: TRBJ1-2
CDR3nt: TGTGCCAGCAGTGACCTGACGGGACAAAATGGCTACACCTTC
CDR3aa: CASSDLTGQNGYTF

abundance: -
v_gene: TRBV19
d_gene: -
len: 15
j_gene: TRBJ2-1
CDR3nt: TGTGCCAGTAGTATTCTTTTCGGCCACAACAATGAGCAGTTCTTC
CDR3aa: CASSILFGHNNEQFF

abundance: -
v_gene: TRBV13
d_gene: TRBD1
len: 18
j_gene: TRBJ2-3
CDR3nt: TGTGCCAGCAGCCGACAACGGACAGGGGGCTCTAGCACAGATACGCAGTATTTT
CDR3aa: CASSRQRTGGSSTDTQYF

abundance: -
v_gene: TRBV5-1
d_gene: TRBD2
len: 15
j_gene: TRBJ2-7
CDR3nt: TGCGCCAGCAGCTCACTAGCGTCGAGCTCCTACGAGCAGTACTTC
CDR3aa: CASSSLASSSYEQYF

abundance: -
v_gene: TRBV29-1
d_gene: TRBD1
len: 16
j_gene: TRBJ2-6
CDR3nt: TGCAGCGTTGAGTGGGACAGGGGCTCTGGGGCCAACGTCCTGACTTTC
CDR3aa: CSVEWDRGSGANVLTF

abundance: -
v_gene: TRBV11-2
d_gene: -
len: 12
j_gene: TRBJ2-7
CDR3nt: TGTGCCAGCAGCTCTCGGAGGGACGAGCAGTACTTC
CDR3aa: CASSSRRDEQYF

abundance: -
v_gene: TRBV6-2/TRBV6-3
d_gene: TRBD2
len: 14
j_gene: TRBJ2-1
CDR3nt: TGTGCCAGCAGTTACCGGGACTACAAAAATGAGCAGTTCTTC
CDR3aa: CASSYRDYKNEQFF

abundance: -
v_gene: TRBV27
d_gene: TRBD2
len: 14
j_gene: TRBJ2-1
CDR3nt: TGTGCCAGCAGTGGCGGGGGGGCTTACAATGAGCAGTTCTTC
CDR3aa: CASSGGGAYNEQFF

abundance: -
v_gene: TRBV7-9
d_gene: TRBD1
len: 14
j_gene: TRBJ2-7
CDR3nt: TGTGCCAGCAGCGAGAGGGGGCGTACCTACGAGCAGTACTTC
CDR3aa: CASSERGRTYEQYF

abundance: -
v_gene: TRBV6-5
d_gene: -
len: 13
j_gene: TRBJ1-2
CDR3nt: TGTGCCAGCGCTGCCGGGATAGTCTATGGCTACACCTTC
CDR3aa: CASAAGIVYGYTF

abundance: once
v_gene: TRBV2
d_gene: -
len: 14
j_gene: TRBJ2-7
CDR3nt: TGTGCCAGCAGTGTGGCAGGCGGGACCTACGAGCAGTACTTC
CDR3aa: CASSVAGGTYEQYF

abundance: -
v_gene: TRBV6-5
d_gene: TRBD2
len: 13
j_gene: TRBJ2-3
CDR3nt: TGTGCCAGCACAGCGGGATCCACAGATACGCAGTATTTT
CDR3aa: CASTAGSTDTQYF

abundance: -
v_gene: TRBV25-1
d_gene: TRBD1
len: 17
j_gene: TRBJ1-1
CDR3nt: TGTGCCAGCAGTGAAAGTGGGGACAGGGGGCTGAACACTGAAGCTTTCTTT
CDR3aa: CASSESGDRGLNTEAFF

abundance: few
v_gene: TRBV5-1
d_gene: -
len: 13
j_gene: TRBJ2-7
CDR3nt: TGCGCCAGCAGCTTGGGTCCAGCCTACGAGCAGTACTTC
CDR3aa: CASSLGPAYEQYF

abundance: -
v_gene: TRBV28
d_gene: -
len: 11
j_gene: TRBJ2-1
CDR3nt: TGTGCCAGCAGTTTAGAAACTGAGCAGTTCTTC
CDR3aa: CASSLETEQFF

abundance: -
v_gene: TRBV9
d_gene: TRBD1
len: 15
j_gene: TRBJ1-2
CDR3nt: TGTGCCAGCACCCCGGGACAGGGGGATGTCTATGGCTACACCTTC
CDR3aa: CASTPGQGDVYGYTF

abundance: -
v_gene: TRBV6-2/TRBV6-3
d_gene: TRBD1
len: 16
j_gene: TRBJ1-4
CDR3nt: TGTGCCAGCAGTTACTTGGGGACAGCAACTAATGAAAAACTGTTTTTT
CDR3aa: CASSYLGTATNEKLFF

abundance: -
v_gene: TRBV12-3/TRBV12-4
d_gene: -
len: 12
j_gene: TRBJ2-7
CDR3nt: TGTGCCAGCAGTTTAGCGCCGGGGACTGAGTACTTC
CDR3aa: CASSLAPGTEYF

abundance: -
v_gene: TRBV28
d_gene: -
len: 14
j_gene: TRBJ2-1
CDR3nt: TGTGCCAGCAGTAGACAGTTCACCTACAATGAGCAGTTCTTC
CDR3aa: CASSRQFTYNEQFF

abundance: -
v_gene: TRBV27
d_gene: TRBD1
len: 17
j_gene: TRBJ1-2
CDR3nt: TGTGCCAGCAGTTTCAGTTTCCCCCGAAGGGGGCCCTATGGCTACACCTTC
CDR3aa: CASSFSFPRRGPYGYTF

abundance: -
v_gene: TRBV3-1/TRBV3-2
d_gene: TRBD2
len: 16
j_gene: TRBJ2-2
CDR3nt: TGTGCCAGCGCACGGAAAGCGGGGGGGCCCACCGGGGAGCTGTTTTTT
CDR3aa: CASARKAGGPTGELFF

abundance: -
v_gene: TRBV27
d_gene: TRBD2
len: 14
j_gene: TRBJ2-3
CDR3nt: TGTGCCAGCAGTCGGACTAGCGGGGGATATACGCAGTATTTT
CDR3aa: CASSRTSGGYTQYF